This T cell receptor beta chain was recorded in a study of T cells in Graves' hyperthyroidism and ophthalmopathy. Broader study findings: Stable hyperthyroidism was told apart from ophthalmopathy by a model built on 13 V-J features. Peripheral blood also featured most of the thyroid clonotypes expanded above 0.001.

Germline V gene data show CDR1 as DFQATT and CDR2 as SNEGSKA (reference sequence). The germline V and J ends were trimmed by 1 base and 5 bases, with 10 bases remaining between them. The CDR3 is 13 residues long. This clonotype was detected many times. Its specificity is unknown. Template material for amplifying TCR beta CDR3 regions consisted of RNA transcripts. The TCR CDR3 first-round RT-PCR relied on the HTBI primer set. TCRdb re-called the multiplex PCR reads with MiXCR, one entry per CDR3 protein. The repertoire consists of some 320,000 distinct CDR3 sequences, with around 13% occurring once and the leading ten covering roughly 33%.

The chain has TRBV20-1 and TRBJ2-3; unclear D gene. This sequence originates from a woman aged 40 to 55 with Graves' ophthalmopathy. The source material was blood. The chain's CDR3 is CSARGRIKDTQYF. For the CDR3, the DNA is TGCAGTGCTAGAGGACGCATAAAAGATACGCAGTATTTT.